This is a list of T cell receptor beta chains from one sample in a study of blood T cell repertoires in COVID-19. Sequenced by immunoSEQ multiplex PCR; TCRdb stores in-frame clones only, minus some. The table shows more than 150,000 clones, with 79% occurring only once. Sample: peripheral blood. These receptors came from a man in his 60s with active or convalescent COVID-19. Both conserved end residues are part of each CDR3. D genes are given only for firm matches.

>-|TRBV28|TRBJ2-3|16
CASSPPEVYGTDTQYF
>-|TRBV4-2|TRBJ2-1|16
CASSQTPLGSGREQFF
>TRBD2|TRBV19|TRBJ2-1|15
CASTAGTSGMNEQFF
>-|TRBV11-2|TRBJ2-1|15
CASSLELVPYNEQFF
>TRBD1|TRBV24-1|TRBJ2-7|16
CATSDPRDRGLYEQYF
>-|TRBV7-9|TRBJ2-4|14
CASSLTGAKNIQYF
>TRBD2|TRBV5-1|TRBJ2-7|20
CASSLTTPGLAGGPHYEQYF
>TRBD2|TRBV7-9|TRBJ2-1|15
CASSSRTSLGDEQFF
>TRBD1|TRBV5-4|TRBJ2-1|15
CASSLVGQGRNEQFF
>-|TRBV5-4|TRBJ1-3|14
CASSSWGPGNTIYF
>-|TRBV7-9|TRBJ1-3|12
CASSPLADTIYF
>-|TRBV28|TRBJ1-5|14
CASSLWRVGQPQHF
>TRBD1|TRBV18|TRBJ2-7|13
CASSPGTGDEQYF